Below, 14 T cell receptor beta chains from the same sample are listed, as sequenced in a study of naive and memory T cell subsets. Study-wide points: Naive repertoires, especially CD8, held a few larger clonotypes, possibly memory cells re-expressing CD45RA.

Two oligonucleotides, mixed equimolar, formed the beta constant-region primer covering TRBC1 and TRBC2. Ligated cDNA was amplified by four rounds of PCR with nested alpha and beta constant-region primers and SP2. TCRdb reanalysed the UMI-ligation and nested PCR reads using MiXCR and keeps one entry per CDR3 protein. Here the sample spans under 150,000 distinct CDR3 sequences, approximately 20% being singletons. The antigens these receptors bind are not known. The sequencing input was naive CD8+ T cells from blood. The receptors were sampled from a human donor in good health.

This clonotype has only a few counts. The rearrangement links TRBV20-1 to TRBJ1-3; possibly TRBD1 for D (5 bases). The CDR3 length is 15 residues. Per the germline V gene, CDR1 is DFQATT and CDR2 is SNEGSKA (reference sequence). Trimming removed 2 bases at V and 3 bases at J, with 14 bases between. The CDR3 loop is CSARIWGFDGNTIYF. The CDR3 region has the DNA TGCAGTGCTAGAATTTGGGGGTTCGATGGAAACACCATATATTTT.

The rearrangement links TRBV6-5 to TRBJ2-7, with 9 bases identical to TRBD2. The V and J ends lost 7 bases and 3 bases, in that order; junction bases with no gene match: 19. The CDR3 contains 18 residues. Per germline, CDR1 MNHEY and CDR2 SVGAGI. In nucleotides, the CDR3 is TGTGCCAGCAACAGTCCAGGGCCCCCAGCGGGAGGCCACTACGAGCAGTACTTC. It yields the protein CASNSPGPPAGGHYEQYF.

This clonotype has only a few counts. The J gene is TRBJ2-1, the V gene TRBV6-1; D gene unclear. Germline CDR1 MNHNS, CDR2 SASEGT. There are 11 residues in the CDR3. The V end lost 2 bases, the J end lost 14 bases, and 10 bases lay between the germline ends. The CDR3 region has the DNA TGTGCCAGCAGTGAAAACTCGTTGGAGTTCTTC. Residues: CASSENSLEFF.

This chain links TRBV5-4 with TRBJ1-1; TRBD1 matches at 7 bases. CDR3 size: 15 residues. CDR1 is SGHNT and CDR2 is YYREEE in the germline V gene (reference sequence). Trimming cost V 4 bases and J 1 base; bases outside gene matches: 7. CDR3 nucleotide sequence: TGTGCCAGCAGCGGAGGACAGGACCGGAACACTGAAGCTTTCTTT. This codes for CASSGGQDRNTEAFF.

This sequence joins TRBV20-1 and TRBJ2-7; the D gene is possibly TRBD2 (6 bases). Germline CDR1 is DFQATT and CDR2 is SNEGSKA (reference sequence). V dropped 0 bases and J dropped 2 bases, with 11 bases sitting between them. The CDR3 has 14 residues. CDR3 coding DNA: TGCAGTGCTAGAGATAAGGGGACTGCCTACGAGCAGTACTTC. Amino acids: CSARDKGTAYEQYF.

There are a few counts of this clonotype. The rearrangement uses TRBV3-1 and TRBJ2-2; 8 bases agree with TRBD1. The CDR3 is made up of 16 amino acids. Germline lookup yields CDR1 LGHDT and CDR2 YNNKEL (reference sequence). V gave up 4 bases and J gave up 5 bases; unmatched junction bases: 9. The CDR3 sequence is CASSPGQGRLTGELFF. Here the CDR3 DNA reads TGTGCCAGCAGCCCTGGACAGGGAAGATTAACCGGGGAGCTGTTTTTT.

The chain has TRBV2 and TRBJ2-3; 14 bases match TRBD2. Germline lookup yields CDR1 SNHLY and CDR2 FYNNEI. Trimming cost V 6 bases and J 0 bases; bases outside gene matches: 14. CDR3 size: 20 residues. CDR3 sequence: CASSHRTGTSGSSSTDTQYF. The CDR3 DNA reads as TGTGCCAGCAGCCACCGAACCGGGACTAGCGGGAGTTCTAGCACAGATACGCAGTATTTT.

This chain links TRBV7-8 with TRBJ2-2; 10 bases fit TRBD1. With V trimmed by 7 bases and J by 7 bases, 15 bases remained unmatched. This CDR3 is 17 amino acids long. Germline V gives CDR1 SGHVS, CDR2 FQNEAQ. The CDR3, as DNA: TGTGCCAGCACCCGATACCCCGGGACAGGGGTGAACGGGGAGCTGTTTTTT. It translates to CASTRYPGTGVNGELFF. The variable domain in full, completed from reference TRBV7-8 and TRBJ2-2, reads GAGVSQSPRYKVAKRGQDVALRCDPISGHVSLFWYQQALGQGPEFLTYFQNEAQLDKSGLPSDRFFAERPEGSVSTLKIQRTQQEDSAVYLCASTRYPGTGVNGELFFGEGSRLTVL.

The chain links TRBV28 to TRBJ2-1; TRBD2 matches 11 bases. The ends lost 4 bases at V and 4 bases at J; junction bases unmatched: 6. The V gene's germline CDR1 is MDHEN and CDR2 SYDVKM. The CDR3 runs to 16 residues. The CDR3 sequence is CASSSRTSGFYNEQFF. CDR3 bases: TGTGCCAGCAGTTCCAGGACTAGCGGGTTTTACAATGAGCAGTTCTTC.

This clonotype was seen at least ten times. The chain joins TRBV6-5 to TRBJ2-6, with D unresolved. CDR3 size: 15 residues. Trimming removed 0 bases from V and 1 base from J, with 4 bases in between. Germline V gene sequence: CDR1 MNHEY, CDR2 SVGAGI. CDR3 in amino acids: CASSYSESGANVLTF. The CDR3 coding sequence is TGTGCCAGCAGTTACTCGGAGTCTGGGGCCAACGTCCTGACTTTC.

A few counts support this clonotype. This chain joins TRBV7-6 and TRBJ2-7; no definite D call. Trimming stripped 5 bases from V and 7 bases from J, with 15 bases between. Germline V gene lookup returns CDR1 SGHVS and CDR2 FNYEAQ. The CDR3 loop spans 13 amino acids. The CDR3, as DNA: TGTGCCAGCAGCCCGACCGAGTTCAGGGAGCAGTACTTC. The encoded protein is CASSPTEFREQYF.

This clonotype was detected a few times. J is TRBJ2-7 and V is TRBV28; 7 bases are shared with TRBD2. J was trimmed by 0 bases and V by 4 bases; bases with no gene match: 3. The germline V gene has CDR1 MDHEN and CDR2 SYDVKM. CDR3 length: 14 residues. CDR3 coding DNA: TGTGCCAGCAGTTGGGGGGGAACCTCCTACGAGCAGTACTTC. Translating it yields CASSWGGTSYEQYF.

This clonotype was observed a handful of times. This rearrangement joins TRBV27 to TRBJ2-1; 8 bases match TRBD1. CDR1 MNHEY and CDR2 SMNVEV come from the germline V gene (reference sequence). The trim removed 8 bases at V and 8 bases at J, leaving 11 bases unmatched. The CDR3 is 14 amino acids. In DNA form, the CDR3 reads TGTGCCAGCTCCGGACAGGGTAGGGATGATGAGCAGTTCTTC. This sequence encodes CASSGQGRDDEQFF.

This clonotype was seen more than once but under ten times. The chain recombines TRBV6-5 with TRBJ1-2; D is ambiguous. Trimming left V 0 bases short and J 4 bases short, with 9 bases between. Germline loops: CDR1 MNHEY, CDR2 SVGAGI. The CDR3 sequence is 14 residues long. The CDR3 DNA reads TGTGCCAGCAGTTACTCGAATACAGTCTATGGCTACACCTTC. This codes for CASSYSNTVYGYTF.